This paragraph reports one T cell receptor beta chain. The data belong to a study of control samples from healthy donors and cancer patients. Generated by immunoSEQ multiplex PCR, the TCRdb table keeps only in-frame clones and is missing some. Of around 94,000 clones detected, roughly nine tenths appear once; the ten largest clones hold roughly 1.3%. V was pared by 1 base and J by 0 bases, with 6 bases of the junction left unmatched. Germline loops: CDR1 SGHTS, CDR2 YDEGEE. The CDR3 loop spans 16 amino acids. The TCR was taken from a woman between 45 and 60 years old in good health. What was sequenced was blood. This rearrangement joins TRBV5-8 to TRBJ2-7, with 8 bases fitting TRBD2. The CDR3 protein is CASSLLGGRISYEQYF. DNA of the CDR3: TGTGCCAGCAGCTTGCTTGGCGGGAGGATCTCCTACGAGCAGTACTTC.